The 2 T cell receptor beta chains below come from one sample, sequenced in a study of human T cells and chemical hapten exposure. Time point given: patch test 1, 2 weeks after DPC sensitization. Described treatment: therapeutic diphenylcyclopropenone sensitization with weekly scalp DPC. A single record per CDR3 protein comes from TCRdb applying MiXCR to the RACE reads. Among about 360,000 distinct CDR3 sequences, roughly 4.8% were seen once, and the ten largest hold around 2.3%. Sequenced material: whole blood, taken in connection with sensitization to the hapten diphenylcyclopropenone (DPC). These receptors came from a woman in her forties or fifties with alopecia areata. Some clones in this sample may be carry-over from other donors' samples.

The rearrangement uses TRBV24-1 and TRBJ1-5; TRBD1 is a possible D gene (5 bases). Germline assignment: CDR1 KGHDR and CDR2 SFDVKD. V was shortened by 5 bases and J by 6 bases, with 10 bases between the two germline ends. The CDR3 totals 13 residues. CDR3 residues: CATSAGGSQPQHF. CDR3 DNA: TGTGCCACCAGTGCGGGGGGATCTCAGCCCCAGCATTTT.

The V gene is TRBV7-8, the J gene TRBJ1-5; D gene ambiguous. The CDR3 sequence is 15 residues long. The V end lost 4 bases, the J end lost 0 bases, and 10 bases lay between the germline ends. CDR1 and CDR2 (germline): SGHVS, FQNEAQ. CDR3 nucleotide sequence: TGTGCCAGCAGCTCGGGAGAGGCTAGCAATCAGCCCCAGCATTTT. Translation: CASSSGEASNQPQHF.